The 11 T cell receptor beta chains below all came from one sample that was sequenced in a study of blood T cells in healthy people across ages. A second PCR of about 7 to 12 cycles used a sample-barcoded 5' primer and a J-beta primer mix. TCRdb re-called the 5' RACE reads through MiXCR, storing one row per CDR3 protein. The table records roughly 1.5 million distinct CDR3 sequences, 35% to 45% of them present only once. The specimen was blood. All receptors come from a woman between 18 and 30 years old in good health.

This chain joins TRBV9 and TRBJ2-1; maybe TRBD2 (6 bases). The V gene's germline CDR1 is SGDLS and CDR2 YYNGEE. CDR3 length: 15 amino acids. V lost 1 base to trimming and J lost 10 bases, with 18 bases between them. CDR3 DNA sequence: TGTGCCAGCAGCGTATTTGCTAGCGAGTCCTACGAGCAGTTCTTC. Its protein is CASSVFASESYEQFF. Based on the CDR3 plus reference TRBV9 and TRBJ2-1, the full variable domain is DSGVTQTPKHLITATGQRVTLRCSPRSGDLSVYWYQQSLDQGLQFLIQYYNGEERAKGNILERFSAQQFPDLHSELNLSSLELGDSALYFCASSVFASESYEQFFGPGTRLTVL.

The genes are TRBV6-5 and TRBJ1-1; 8 bases align to TRBD1. The CDR3 spans 15 residues. V trimming: 7 bases; J trimming: 7 bases; junction bases outside the gene matches: 14. Germline V gene lookup returns CDR1 MNHEY and CDR2 SVGAGI. CDR3 amino acids: CASNINRGSRNEAFF. The CDR3 DNA reads TGTGCCAGCAACATAAACAGGGGGAGTAGGAATGAAGCTTTCTTT.

This clonotype was seen a few times. This rearrangement joins TRBV7-3 to TRBJ2-5, with D uncertain. The V gene's germline CDR1 is SGHTA and CDR2 FQGTGA. The CDR3 loop spans 13 amino acids. Trimming left V 5 bases short and J 5 bases short, with 12 bases between. DNA for the CDR3: TGTGCCAGCAGCCCATTTGGGTGGGAGACCCAGTACTTC. Encoded protein: CASSPFGWETQYF.

This chain joins TRBV5-1 and TRBJ2-4; possibly TRBD2 for D (5 bases). This CDR3 spans 12 amino acids. Trimming removed 4 bases at V and 9 bases at J, with 11 bases between. Germline CDR1 SGHRS, CDR2 YFSETQ. The CDR3: CASSPRGGIQYF. CDR3 DNA sequence: TGCGCCAGCAGCCCACGGGGTGGCATTCAGTACTTC.

The chain is built from TRBV20-1 and TRBJ1-2; D unresolved. V lost 1 base to trimming and J lost 1 base, with 7 bases between them. The CDR3 loop spans 13 amino acids. Germline V CDR1 and CDR2: DFQATT, SNEGSKA (reference sequence). This CDR3 is CSARGEVNYGYTF. The CDR3 region has the DNA TGCAGTGCTAGAGGGGAAGTTAACTATGGCTACACCTTC.

For this clonotype: Just one base apart from a much larger clone, this may be a read error. The rearrangement links TRBV10-3 to TRBJ2-7; D is unclear. The V gene's germline CDR1 is ENHRY and CDR2 SYGVKD. This CDR3 comprises 14 residues. V was cut by 5 bases and J by 2 bases, with 13 bases left in between. This CDR3 reads CAISSGISPYEQYF. The DNA for the CDR3 is TGTGCCATCAGTTCTGGGATTTCCCCCTACGAGCAGTACTTC.

This chain uses TRBV20-1 with TRBJ2-7; D is uncertain. Germline V gene lookup returns CDR1 DFQATT and CDR2 SNEGSKA (reference sequence). This CDR3 is 13 amino acids long. V dropped 6 bases and J dropped 4 bases, with 16 bases sitting between them. CDR3 in amino acids: CSARNLGKYEQYF. Written as DNA, the CDR3 is TGCAGTGCCCGAAATCTGGGGAAATACGAGCAGTACTTC.

The rearrangement uses TRBV29-1 and TRBJ1-1; D might be TRBD1 (6 bases). The CDR3 loop spans 14 amino acids. From germline, CDR1 is SQVTM and CDR2 ANQGSEA. The V gene lost 3 bases and the J gene lost 6 bases, with 17 bases spanning the gap. CDR3 coding DNA: TGCAGCGTTGATCGGGACACCACCCTTCCTGAAGCTTTCTTT. Translation gives CSVDRDTTLPEAFF.

The CDR3, as DNA: TGCGCCAGCAGCCCGGGTGACACAACTAATGAAAAACTGTTTTTT. Protein: CASSPGDTTNEKLFF. The chain links TRBV5-1 to TRBJ1-4; D is uncertain. V was trimmed by 4 bases and J by 0 bases, leaving 10 bases between them. The germline CDR1 and CDR2 sequences are SGHRS and YFSETQ. The CDR3 is made up of 15 amino acids. The entire variable domain, with the rest obtained from reference TRBV5-1 and TRBJ1-4, is as follows: KAGVTQTPRYLIKTRGQQVTLSCSPISGHRSVSWYQQTPGQGLQFLFEYFSETQRNKGNFPGRFSGRQFSNSRSEMNVSTLELGDSALYLCASSPGDTTNEKLFFGSGTQLSVL.

This clonotype was seen more than once but under ten times. The rearrangement joins TRBV29-1 to TRBJ1-2; 9 bases match TRBD1. Germline-derived CDR1 and CDR2 are SQVTM and ANQGSEA. V shed 7 bases and J 4 bases; nucleotides not matched to a gene: 7. The CDR3 runs 13 residues. The CDR3 spells CSAAGTGFYGYTF. In DNA form, the CDR3 reads TGCAGCGCCGCCGGGACAGGGTTCTATGGCTACACCTTC.

This clonotype was recorded a few times. V usage is TRBV20-1 and J usage is TRBJ2-5, with D possibly being TRBD2 (6 bases). The J call may be in error: the DNA end matches TRBJ2-7 better. Germline-derived CDR1 and CDR2 are DFQATT and SNEGSKA (reference sequence). The CDR3 has 14 amino acids. The CDR3 sequence: CSARGLVYSDEQYF. The CDR3 nucleotides are TGCAGTGCTAGAGGACTAGTATATTCCGACGAGCAGTACTTC.